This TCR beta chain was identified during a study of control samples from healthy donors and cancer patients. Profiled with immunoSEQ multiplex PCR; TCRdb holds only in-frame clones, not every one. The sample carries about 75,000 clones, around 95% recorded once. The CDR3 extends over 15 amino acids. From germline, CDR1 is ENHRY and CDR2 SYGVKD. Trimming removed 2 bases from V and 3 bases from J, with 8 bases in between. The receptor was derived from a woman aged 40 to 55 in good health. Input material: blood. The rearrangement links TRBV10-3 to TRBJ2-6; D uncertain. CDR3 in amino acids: CAISEIRLGANVLTF. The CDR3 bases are TGTGCCATCAGTGAGATAAGACTTGGGGCCAACGTCCTGACTTTC.